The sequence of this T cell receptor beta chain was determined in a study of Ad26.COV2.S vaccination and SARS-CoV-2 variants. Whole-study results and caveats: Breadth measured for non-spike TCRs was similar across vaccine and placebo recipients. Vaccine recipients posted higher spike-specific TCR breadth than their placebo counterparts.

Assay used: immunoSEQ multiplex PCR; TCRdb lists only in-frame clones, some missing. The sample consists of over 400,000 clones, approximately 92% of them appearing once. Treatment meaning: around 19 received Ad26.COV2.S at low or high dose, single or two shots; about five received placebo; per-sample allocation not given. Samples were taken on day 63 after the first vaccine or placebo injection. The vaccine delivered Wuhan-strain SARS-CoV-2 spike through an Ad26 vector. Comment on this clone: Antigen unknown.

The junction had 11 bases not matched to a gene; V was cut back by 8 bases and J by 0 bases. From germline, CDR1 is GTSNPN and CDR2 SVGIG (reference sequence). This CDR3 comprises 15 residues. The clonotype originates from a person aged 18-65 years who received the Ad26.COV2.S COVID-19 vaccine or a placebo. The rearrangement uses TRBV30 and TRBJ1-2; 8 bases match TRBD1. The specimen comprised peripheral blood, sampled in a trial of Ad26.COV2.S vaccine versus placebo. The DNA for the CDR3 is TGTGCCGGAGACAGGGGTTTGGTCGCTAACTATGGCTACACCTTC. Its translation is CAGDRGLVANYGYTF. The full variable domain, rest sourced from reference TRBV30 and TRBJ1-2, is SQTIHQWPATLVQPVGSPLSLECTVEGTSNPNLYWYRQAAGRGLQLLFYSVGIGQISSEVPQNLSASRPQDRQFILSSKKLLLSDSGFYLCAGDRGLVANYGYTFGSGTRLTVV.